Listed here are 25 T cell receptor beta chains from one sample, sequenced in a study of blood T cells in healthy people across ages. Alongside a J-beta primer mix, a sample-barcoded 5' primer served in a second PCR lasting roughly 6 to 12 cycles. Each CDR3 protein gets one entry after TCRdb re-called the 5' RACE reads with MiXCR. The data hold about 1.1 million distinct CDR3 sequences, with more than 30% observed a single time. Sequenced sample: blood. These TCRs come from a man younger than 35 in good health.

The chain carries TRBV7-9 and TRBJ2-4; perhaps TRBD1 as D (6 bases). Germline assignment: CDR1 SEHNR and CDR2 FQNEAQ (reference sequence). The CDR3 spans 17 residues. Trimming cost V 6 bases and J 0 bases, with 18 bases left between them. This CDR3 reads CASRQKGQQLAKNIQYF. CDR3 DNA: TGTGCCAGCAGACAGAAAGGACAGCAATTAGCCAAAAACATTCAGTACTTC.

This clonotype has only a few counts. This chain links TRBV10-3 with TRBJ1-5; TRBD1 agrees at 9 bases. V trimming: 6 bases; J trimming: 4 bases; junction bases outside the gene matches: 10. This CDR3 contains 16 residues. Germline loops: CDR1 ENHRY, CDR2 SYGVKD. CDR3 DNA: TGTGCCATCAGGGAACAGGGGGCGGATGGAAATCAGCCCCAGCATTTT. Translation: CAIREQGADGNQPQHF.

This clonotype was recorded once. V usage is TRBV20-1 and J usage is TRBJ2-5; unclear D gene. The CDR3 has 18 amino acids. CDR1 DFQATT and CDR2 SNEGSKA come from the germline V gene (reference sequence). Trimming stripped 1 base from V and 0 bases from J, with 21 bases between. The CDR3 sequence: CSARGRLDSGIDQETQYF. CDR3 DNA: TGCAGTGCTAGAGGACGGCTAGACTCCGGTATTGACCAAGAGACCCAGTACTTC.

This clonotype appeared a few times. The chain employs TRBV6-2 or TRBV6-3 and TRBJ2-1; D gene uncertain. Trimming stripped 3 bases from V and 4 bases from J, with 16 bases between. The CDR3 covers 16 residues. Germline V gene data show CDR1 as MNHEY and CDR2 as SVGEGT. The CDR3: CASSYLAEESYNEQFF. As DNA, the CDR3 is TGTGCCAGCAGTTATTTGGCGGAAGAATCTTACAATGAGCAGTTCTTC.

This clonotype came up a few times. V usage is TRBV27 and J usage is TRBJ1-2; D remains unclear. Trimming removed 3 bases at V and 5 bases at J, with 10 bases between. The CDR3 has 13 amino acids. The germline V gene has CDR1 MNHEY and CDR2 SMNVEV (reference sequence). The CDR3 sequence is CASSFEPRYGYTF. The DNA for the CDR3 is TGTGCCAGCAGTTTTGAACCGCGATATGGCTACACCTTC.

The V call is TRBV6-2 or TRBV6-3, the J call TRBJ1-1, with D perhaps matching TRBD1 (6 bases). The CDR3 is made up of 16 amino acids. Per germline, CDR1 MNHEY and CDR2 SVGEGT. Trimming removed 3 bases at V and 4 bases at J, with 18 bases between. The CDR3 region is CASSYNRGALGTEAFF. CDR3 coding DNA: TGTGCCAGCAGTTATAACCGGGGGGCATTGGGCACTGAAGCTTTCTTT.

The CDR3 DNA is TGTGCCAGCAGCCACAGGGAAGGGACGACTGAAGCTTTCTTT. This codes for CASSHREGTTEAFF. This chain connects TRBV14 to TRBJ1-1, with a weak D call TRBD1 (5 bases). V lost 3 bases and J lost 5, with 13 bases in between. CDR3 size: 14 residues. Germline V gives CDR1 SGHDN, CDR2 FVKESK.

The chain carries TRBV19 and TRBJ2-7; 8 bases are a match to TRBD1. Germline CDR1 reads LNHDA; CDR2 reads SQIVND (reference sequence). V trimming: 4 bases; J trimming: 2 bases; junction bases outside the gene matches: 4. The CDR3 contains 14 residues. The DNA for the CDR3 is TGTGCCAGTAGTACACCGGGACAGGCCTACGAGCAGTACTTC. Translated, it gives CASSTPGQAYEQYF.

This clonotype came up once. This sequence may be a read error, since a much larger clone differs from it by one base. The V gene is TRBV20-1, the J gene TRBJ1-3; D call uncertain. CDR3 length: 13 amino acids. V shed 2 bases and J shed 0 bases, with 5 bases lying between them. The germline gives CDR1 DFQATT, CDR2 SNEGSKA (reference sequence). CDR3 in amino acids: CSARRPSGNTIYF. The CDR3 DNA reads TGCAGTGCTAGACGACCCTCTGGAAACACCATATATTTT.

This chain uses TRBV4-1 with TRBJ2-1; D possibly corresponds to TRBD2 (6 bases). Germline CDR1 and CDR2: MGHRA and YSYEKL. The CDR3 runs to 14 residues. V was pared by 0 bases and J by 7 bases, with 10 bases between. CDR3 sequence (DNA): TGCGCCAGCAGCCAAGATCATCGGGGGAATGAGCAGTTCTTC. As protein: CASSQDHRGNEQFF.

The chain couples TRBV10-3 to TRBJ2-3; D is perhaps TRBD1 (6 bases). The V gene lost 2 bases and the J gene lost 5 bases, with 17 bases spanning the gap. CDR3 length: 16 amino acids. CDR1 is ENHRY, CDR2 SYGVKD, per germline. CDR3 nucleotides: TGTGCCATCAGTGAGATATGGGGGCTCGAAGGAGATACGCAGTATTTT. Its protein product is CAISEIWGLEGDTQYF.

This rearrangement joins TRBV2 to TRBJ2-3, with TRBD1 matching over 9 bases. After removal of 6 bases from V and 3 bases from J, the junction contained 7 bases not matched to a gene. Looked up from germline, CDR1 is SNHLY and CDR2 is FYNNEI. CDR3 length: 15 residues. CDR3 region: CASSIGTGTTDTQYF. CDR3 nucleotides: TGTGCCAGCAGCATAGGGACAGGGACTACAGATACGCAGTATTTT.

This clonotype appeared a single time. CDR3 in DNA: TGTGCCAGCAGCCAAAGAAGTCCCGGGGAGCTGTTTTTT. Translating gives CASSQRSPGELFF. The gene calls are TRBV3-1 and TRBJ2-2; no clear D. Trimming took 2 bases from V and 6 from J, leaving 7 bases between them. CDR3 length: 13 amino acids. In germline, CDR1 is LGHDT, CDR2 YNNKEL (reference sequence).

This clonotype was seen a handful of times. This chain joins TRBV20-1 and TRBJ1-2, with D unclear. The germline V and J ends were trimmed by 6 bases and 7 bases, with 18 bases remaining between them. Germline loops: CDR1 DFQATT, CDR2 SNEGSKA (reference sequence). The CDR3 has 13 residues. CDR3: CSASLTRGTGYTF. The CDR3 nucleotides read TGCAGTGCCTCCTTGACCCGGGGTACTGGCTACACCTTC.

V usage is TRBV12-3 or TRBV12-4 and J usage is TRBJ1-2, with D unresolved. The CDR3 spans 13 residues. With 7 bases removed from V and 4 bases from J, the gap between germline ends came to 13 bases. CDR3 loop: CASTDQRLYGYTF. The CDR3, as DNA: TGTGCCAGCACTGATCAAAGGCTCTATGGCTACACCTTC.

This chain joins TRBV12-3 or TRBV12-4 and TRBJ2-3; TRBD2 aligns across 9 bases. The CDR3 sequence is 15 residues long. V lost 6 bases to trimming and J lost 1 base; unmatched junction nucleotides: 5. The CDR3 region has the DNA TGTGCCAGCAGGGCCTTAGCGGGGGGCACAGATACGCAGTATTTT. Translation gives CASRALAGGTDTQYF.

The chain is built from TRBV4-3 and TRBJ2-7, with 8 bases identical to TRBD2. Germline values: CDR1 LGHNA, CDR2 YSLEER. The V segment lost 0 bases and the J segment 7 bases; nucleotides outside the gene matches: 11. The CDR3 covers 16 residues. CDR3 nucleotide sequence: TGCGCCAGCAGCCAAGAGGGGCGGGGGGCCTACAATGAGCAGTACTTC. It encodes CASSQEGRGAYNEQYF.

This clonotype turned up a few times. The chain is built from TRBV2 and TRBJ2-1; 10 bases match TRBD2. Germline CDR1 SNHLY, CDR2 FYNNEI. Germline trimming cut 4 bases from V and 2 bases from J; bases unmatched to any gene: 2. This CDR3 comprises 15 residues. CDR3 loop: CASSGSGGAYNEQFF. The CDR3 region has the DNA TGTGCCAGCAGTGGGAGCGGGGGGGCCTACAATGAGCAGTTCTTC.

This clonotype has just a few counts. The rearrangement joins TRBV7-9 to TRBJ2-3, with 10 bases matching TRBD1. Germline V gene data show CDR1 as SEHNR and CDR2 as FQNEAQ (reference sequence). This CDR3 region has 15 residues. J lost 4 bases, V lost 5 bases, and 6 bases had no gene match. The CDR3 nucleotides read TGTGCCAGCAGCCCCGGGACAGGGGTAGCAGATACGCAGTATTTT. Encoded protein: CASSPGTGVADTQYF.

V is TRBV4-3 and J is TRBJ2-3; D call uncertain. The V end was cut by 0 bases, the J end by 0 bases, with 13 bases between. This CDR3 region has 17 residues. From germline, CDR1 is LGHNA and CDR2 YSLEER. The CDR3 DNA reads TGCGCCAGCAGCCAAGATCGGGTATACTCTAGCACAGATACGCAGTATTTT. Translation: CASSQDRVYSSTDTQYF.

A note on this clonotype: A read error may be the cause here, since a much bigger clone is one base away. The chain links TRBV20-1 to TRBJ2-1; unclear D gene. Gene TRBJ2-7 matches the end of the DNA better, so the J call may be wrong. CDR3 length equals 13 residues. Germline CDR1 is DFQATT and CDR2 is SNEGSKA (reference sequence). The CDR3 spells CSARPVNYNEQYF. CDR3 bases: TGCAGTGCTAGACCCGTCAACTACAATGAGCAGTACTTC.

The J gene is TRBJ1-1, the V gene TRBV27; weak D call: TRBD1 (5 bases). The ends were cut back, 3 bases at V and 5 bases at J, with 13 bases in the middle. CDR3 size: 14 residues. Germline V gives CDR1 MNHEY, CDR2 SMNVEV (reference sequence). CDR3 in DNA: TGTGCCAGCAGTTTGACAGTTGTGGGGACTGAAGCTTTCTTT. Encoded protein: CASSLTVVGTEAFF.

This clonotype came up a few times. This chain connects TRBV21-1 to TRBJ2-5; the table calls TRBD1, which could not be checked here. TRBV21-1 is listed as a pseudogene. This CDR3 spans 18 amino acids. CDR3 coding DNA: TGTGCCAGCAGCAAAGCCTCAAACCCGGGACAGCAACAAGAGACCCAGTACTTC. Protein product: CASSKASNPGQQQETQYF.

The CDR3 DNA is TGTGCCAGCAGGCCGGGGGGACGGAACACTGAAGCTTTCTTT. This encodes CASRPGGRNTEAFF. The V and J genes are TRBV12-3 or TRBV12-4 and TRBJ1-1; tentatively, D is TRBD1 (5 bases). Trimming took off 6 bases at V and 1 base at J, with 12 bases between the two ends. The CDR3 loop spans 14 amino acids.

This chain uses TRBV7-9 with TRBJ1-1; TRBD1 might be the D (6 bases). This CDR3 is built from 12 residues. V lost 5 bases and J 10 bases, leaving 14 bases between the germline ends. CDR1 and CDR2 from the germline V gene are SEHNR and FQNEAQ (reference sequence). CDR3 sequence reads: CASSPTGRGAFF. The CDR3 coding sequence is TGTGCCAGCAGCCCTACAGGGAGGGGAGCTTTCTTT.